This T cell receptor (beta chain) was recorded in a study of CD8+ T cells in alopecia areata. Study information: Tofacitinib was given for 6 to 18 months, then stopped for 6 months.

Isolated RNA was reverse transcribed into cDNA used as the sequencing template. The protocol was immunoSEQ multiplex PCR, while the TCRdb copy is restricted to in-frame clones and leaves out a portion. Of approximately 91,000 clones listed, 35% to 50% are singletons. Notes on this clone: Antigen specificity is unknown.

CDR3 length equals 17 residues. The V and J ends lost 6 bases and 5 bases, in that order; junction bases with no gene match: 15. Germline loops: CDR1 SEHNR, CDR2 FQNEAQ (reference sequence). The sorting of PBMCs gave CD4+ and CD8+ T cells. Points from the study as a whole: Mice showed TCR sharing more clearly than patients did, possibly owing to HLA.

This rearrangement joins TRBV7-9 to TRBJ2-1; the match to TRBD2 covers 8 bases. The origin of this receptor is a human donor with alopecia areata. Sequencing was done on a sample of CD4+ T cells sorted from blood. CDR3 sequence (DNA): TGTGCCAGCAGTTTTCTCGCGGGCGGGGGGCGAAACAATGAGCAGTTCTTC. Its protein product is CASSFLAGGGRNNEQFF.